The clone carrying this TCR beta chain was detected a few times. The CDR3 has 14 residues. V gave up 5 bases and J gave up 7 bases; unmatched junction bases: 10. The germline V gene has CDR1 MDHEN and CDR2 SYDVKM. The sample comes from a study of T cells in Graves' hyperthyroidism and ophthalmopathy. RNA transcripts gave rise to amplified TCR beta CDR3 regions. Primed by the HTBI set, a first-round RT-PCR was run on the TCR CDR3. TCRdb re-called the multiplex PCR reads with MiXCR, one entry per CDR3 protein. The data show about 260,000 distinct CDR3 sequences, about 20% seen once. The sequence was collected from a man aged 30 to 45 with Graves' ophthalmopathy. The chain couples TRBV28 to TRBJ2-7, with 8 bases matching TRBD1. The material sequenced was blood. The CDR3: CASSTAGTGREQYF. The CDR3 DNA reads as TGTGCCAGCAGTACTGCTGGGACAGGCCGAGAGCAGTACTTC.